This T cell receptor (beta chain) was sequenced during a study of T cells after yellow fever vaccination. Using its own MiXCR run on the 5' RACE reads, TCRdb lists one record per CDR3 protein. In the table there are about 580,000 distinct CDR3 sequences, about 15% of which are singletons. Germline V CDR1 and CDR2: LGHNA, YSLEER. Trimming removed 4 bases from V and 4 bases from J, with 19 bases in between. The CDR3 runs to 16 residues. Sequencing used PBMCs, obtained about 5 days after the first yellow fever vaccination. This TCR was recovered from a man aged 18-30 years who received the YFV17D yellow fever vaccine. This sequence joins TRBV4-3 and TRBJ2-5; possibly TRBD1 for D (6 bases). CDR3 sequence (DNA): TGCGCCAGCAGCCCCTCAGGGGACCCAGGGAGAGAGACCCAGTACTTC. Translated: CASSPSGDPGRETQYF.